This T cell receptor (beta chain) stems from a study of molecular identifiers for immune sequencing clone quantification. TCRdb re-called the PCR reads with MiXCR, one entry per CDR3 protein. The sample yields some 9,800 distinct CDR3 sequences, roughly a sixth seen once. The CDR3 consists of 20 residues. V lost 1 base, J lost 2 bases, and 12 bases stayed unmatched. Germline loops: CDR1 LNHDA, CDR2 SQIVND (reference sequence). The specimen sequenced was naive CD8+ T cells from blood, with Jurkat cell RNA spiked in. Described subset: FACS-sorted CD8+CD4-CCR7+CD45RA+ naive T cells. This clonotype originated in a human donor in good health. Some libraries in this study had Jurkat cell RNA spiked in. The chain couples TRBV19 to TRBJ2-6, with 9 bases lining up with TRBD1. CDR3 loop: CASSIVGQGIGPTGANVLTF. For the CDR3, the DNA is TGTGCCAGTAGTATAGTGGGACAGGGTATTGGTCCGACTGGGGCCAACGTCCTGACTTTC.